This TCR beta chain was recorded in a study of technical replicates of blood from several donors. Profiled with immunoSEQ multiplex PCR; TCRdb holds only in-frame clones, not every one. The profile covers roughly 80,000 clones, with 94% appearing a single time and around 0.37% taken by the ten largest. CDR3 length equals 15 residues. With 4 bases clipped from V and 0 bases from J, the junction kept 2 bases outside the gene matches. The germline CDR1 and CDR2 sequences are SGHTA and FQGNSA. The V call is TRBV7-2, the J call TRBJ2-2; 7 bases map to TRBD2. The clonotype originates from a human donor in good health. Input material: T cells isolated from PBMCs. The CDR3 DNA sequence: TGTGCCAGCAGCTCTAGCGGCGCGAACACCGGGGAGCTGTTTTTT. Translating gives CASSSSGANTGELFF.